This T cell receptor (beta chain) came from a study of blood T cell repertoires in COVID-19. Study as a whole: The samples span acute and convalescent COVID-19 from the United States, Italy and Spain. T cells, B-cell-depleted T cells, or PBMCs supplied cDNA or gDNA.

With V trimmed by 4 bases and J by 4 bases, 5 bases remained unmatched. The CDR3 extends over 16 amino acids. Germline values: CDR1 LNHDA, CDR2 SQIVND (reference sequence). Authors' analysis steps: Nucleated cell counts were estimated from reference gene primer amplification. Assay: immunoSEQ multiplex PCR; the TCRdb copy retains only in-frame clones and omits some. V, J and clone size reflect that table, while D and trimming were determined from the DNA. The table lists about 68,000 clones, 80% to 90% of them singletons. The receptor was isolated from a man under 40 with acute or convalescent COVID-19. The J gene is TRBJ1-5, the V gene TRBV19, with 12 positions matching TRBD1. Sequencing was performed on peripheral blood. CDR3 coding DNA: TGTGCCAGTAGTAACCGGGACAGGGGGCAAAATCAGCCCCAGCATTTT. Translated: CASSNRDRGQNQPQHF.